The entry below describes one TCR beta chain. No antigen is known for it. This entry is derived from a study of CD8 T cells in ankylosing spondylitis. Study-wide results and caveats: Seemingly distinctive of ankylosing spondylitis blood was a TCR beta motif formed by eight highly homologous variants. Reports of some motif variants in reactive arthritis synovial fluid and blood predate this one. Matched ankylosing spondylitis synovial fluid reportedly contained a significantly enriched population of disease-linked clones.

TCR beta libraries were made by quantitative 5'-RACE with molecular barcodes. Each CDR3 protein is one row after TCRdb ran MiXCR on the 5' RACE reads. Of about 140,000 distinct CDR3 sequences in the sample, about 32% were seen once. Germline CDR1 MNHNS, CDR2 SASEGT. V lost 1 base and J 1 base, leaving 16 bases between the germline ends. The CDR3 runs 17 residues. The V gene is TRBV6-1, the J gene TRBJ2-5; D possibly corresponds to TRBD2 (6 bases). This TCR came from a male donor with ankylosing spondylitis. Sequencing was carried out using synovial fluid, either unsorted or a sorted T cell fraction (not recorded which). In DNA form, the CDR3 reads TGTGCCAGCAGTGAAGGGACGAGGGGACTCGTCCAAGAGACCCAGTACTTC. It is translated as CASSEGTRGLVQETQYF.